The 30 T cell receptor beta chains listed next were all sequenced from one sample in a study of blood T cell repertoires in COVID-19 (dated by TCRdb to 2020 to 2021). The library was generated by the immunoSEQ multiplex PCR assay. TCRdb obtained this table from immuneACCESS and retained in-frame rearrangements with V and J assigned. These tables miss some clones; where compared with another copy, unresolved V genes account for less than half of the shortfall, and the remainder is unexplained. The sample includes approximately 250,000 clones, with 88% observed a single time. Of the sample, 2% to 2.5% is held by the ten largest clones. The sequenced sample consisted of PBMCs or T cells enriched from blood (not recorded which). All receptors come from a woman aged 60-75 years in a cohort exposed to, infected with or recovered from COVID-19 (not recorded which).

The CDR3 reads CAWRASGTYTGELFF. The DNA of the CDR3 is TGTGCCTGGAGGGCTAGCGGGACGTACACCGGGGAGCTGTTTTTT. The V gene is TRBV30, the J gene TRBJ2-2, with 9 bases aligning to TRBD2. This CDR3 region has 15 residues. Unmatched junction bases numbered 5, after V lost 3 bases and J lost 3 bases. The germline V gene has CDR1 GTSNPN and CDR2 SVGIG (reference sequence).

This clone was seen a few times. J is TRBJ2-2 and V is TRBV9, with a possible D match to TRBD1 (6 bases). In germline, CDR1 is SGDLS, CDR2 YYNGEE. This CDR3 is built from 18 residues. Trimming left V 4 bases short and J 2 bases short, with 21 bases between. CDR3 sequence (DNA): TGTGCCAGCAGCTATCGACAGGACTCCCAACCCAACACCGGGGAGCTGTTTTTT. Residues: CASSYRQDSQPNTGELFF.

The chain combines TRBV27 with TRBJ2-7, with 8 bases identical to TRBD1. Germline V CDR1 and CDR2: MNHEY, SMNVEV (reference sequence). V lost 8 bases and J lost 3; bases outside the gene matches: 9. This CDR3 region has 14 residues. CDR3 bases: TGTGCCAGCCACACGGCAGGGGGCATCTACGAGCAGTACTTC. Encoded protein: CASHTAGGIYEQYF.

This chain connects TRBV9 to TRBJ1-2; 9 nucleotides match TRBD1. The CDR3 has 13 residues. The junction had 2 bases not matched to a gene; V was cut back by 0 bases and J by 8 bases. The germline V gene has CDR1 SGDLS and CDR2 YYNGEE. Here the CDR3 DNA reads TGTGCCAGCAGCGTAGGGACAGGGGAAGGCTACACCTTC. Its translation is CASSVGTGEGYTF.

This clone was detected only once. V and J are TRBV7-2 and TRBJ2-1, with no clear D. There are 15 residues in the CDR3. Trimming stripped 2 bases from V and 0 bases from J, with 8 bases between. CDR1 SGHTA and CDR2 FQGNSA come from the germline V gene. As DNA, the CDR3 is TGTGCCAGCAGCTTAACGCGCGGCTCCTACAATGAGCAGTTCTTC. It yields the protein CASSLTRGSYNEQFF.

This chain joins TRBV19 and TRBJ1-1; the D is unclear. The germline gives CDR1 LNHDA, CDR2 SQIVND (reference sequence). V lost 9 bases and J lost 5, with 19 bases in between. This CDR3 comprises 14 residues. This chain's CDR3 is CASRSREGRTEAFF. The CDR3 DNA reads as TGTGCCAGCCGCAGTCGGGAGGGTAGGACTGAAGCTTTCTTT.

The chain links TRBV10-1 to TRBJ1-6, with D possibly TRBD1 on 6 matching bases. V was cut by 3 bases and J by 5 bases, with 8 bases left in between. The germline CDR1 and CDR2 sequences are WNHNN and SYGVQD (reference sequence). The CDR3 is 14 residues long. The CDR3 here is CASSEYRDNSPLHF. The CDR3 nucleotides read TGCGCCAGCAGTGAATACAGGGATAATTCACCCCTCCACTTT.

The chain combines TRBV6-4 with TRBJ2-1; 9 nucleotides align to TRBD2. The CDR3 is 14 residues long. CDR1 is MRHNA and CDR2 is SNTAGT in the germline V gene. J gave up 3 bases and V 6 bases, and 3 bases lay outside the gene matches. CDR3: CASSRAGGYNEQFF. In DNA form, the CDR3 reads TGTGCCAGCAGCAGAGCGGGGGGCTACAATGAGCAGTTCTTC.

The chain couples TRBV2 to TRBJ2-7; D is possibly TRBD2 (5 bases). The CDR3 loop spans 13 amino acids. Trimming cost V 3 bases and J 3 bases, with 9 bases left between them. Germline V gene lookup returns CDR1 SNHLY and CDR2 FYNNEI. CDR3 bases: TGTGCCAGCAGTGACTGGGAGCTCTACGAGCAGTACTTC. Its protein is CASSDWELYEQYF.

The gene calls are TRBV18 and TRBJ2-1; D remains ambiguous. From germline, CDR1 is KGHSH and CDR2 LQKENI. The CDR3 sequence is 11 residues long. V was pared by 8 bases and J by 6 bases, with 8 bases between. CDR3 amino acids: CASAGRNEQFF. CDR3 nucleotides: TGTGCCAGCGCCGGTCGCAATGAGCAGTTCTTC.

This chain connects TRBV28 to TRBJ2-1; TRBD1 aligns across 7 bases. V was clipped by 4 bases and J by 2 bases; unmatched bases: 17. The CDR3 has 19 residues. CDR1 and CDR2 (germline): MDHEN, SYDVKM. CDR3 in DNA: TGTGCCAGCAGTTCGACCGGGCCAAAGAGAACAGGGGCCTACAATGAGCAGTTCTTC. Translation: CASSSTGPKRTGAYNEQFF.

The J gene is TRBJ1-2, the V gene TRBV28; TRBD1 matches at 9 bases. Germline lookup yields CDR1 MDHEN and CDR2 SYDVKM. V dropped 3 bases and J dropped 7; count of bases not matched to a gene: 9. The CDR3 totals 15 residues. The CDR3 is CASSLSGQGFSGYTF. CDR3 nucleotide sequence: TGTGCCAGCAGTTTGTCGGGACAGGGTTTCTCTGGCTACACCTTC.

V gene TRBV5-5 combines with J gene TRBJ2-1; 7 positions match TRBD2. Germline lookup yields CDR1 SGHKS and CDR2 YYEKEE (reference sequence). The V gene end was trimmed by 4 bases and the J gene end by 9 bases; junction bases not matched to a gene: 13. The CDR3 consists of 15 residues. The CDR3: CASSLALTQRGEQFF. CDR3 in DNA: TGTGCCAGCAGCCTCGCGTTAACCCAGCGGGGTGAGCAGTTCTTC.

The V and J genes are TRBV5-5 and TRBJ1-3, with D unclear. Trimming took off 0 bases at V and 0 bases at J, with 13 bases between the two ends. Per germline, CDR1 SGHKS and CDR2 YYEKEE (reference sequence). The CDR3 has 17 amino acids. The CDR3 region is CASSLGTVKPSGNTIYF. For the CDR3, the DNA is TGTGCCAGCAGCTTGGGAACCGTCAAGCCCTCTGGAAACACCATATATTTT. Full variable domain (outside the CDR3, taken from reference TRBV5-5 and TRBJ1-3): DAGVTQSPTHLIKTRGQQVTLRCSPISGHKSVSWYQQVLGQGPQFIFQYYEKEERGRGNFPDRFSARQFPNYSSELNVNALLLGDSALYLCASSLGTVKPSGNTIYFGEGSWLTVV.

V and J are TRBV4-1 and TRBJ2-7; D remains unclear. This CDR3 has 14 residues. Trimming took off 2 bases at V and 0 bases at J, with 8 bases between the two ends. Per the germline V gene, CDR1 is MGHRA and CDR2 is YSYEKL. The CDR3 bases are TGCGCCAGCAGCCAACCTATGCTCTCCTACGAGCAGTACTTC. Residues: CASSQPMLSYEQYF.

The V call is TRBV28, the J call TRBJ1-1; TRBD1 matches 7 bases. V shed 3 bases, J shed 2 bases, and the junction held 6 bases outside the gene matches. CDR3 length: 15 residues. The V gene's germline CDR1 is MDHEN and CDR2 SYDVKM. The CDR3 protein is CASSLRGLGNTEAFF. For the CDR3, the DNA is TGTGCCAGCAGTTTGAGGGGGCTAGGTAACACTGAAGCTTTCTTT.

J is TRBJ2-1 and V is TRBV6-1; TRBD1 is a possible D gene (6 bases). Trimming pared 4 bases from V and 1 base from J, leaving 14 bases between. The CDR3 spans 16 residues. Germline CDR1 is MNHNS and CDR2 is SASEGT. The chain's CDR3 is CASSGGQWGSYNEQFF. The DNA of the CDR3 is TGTGCCAGCAGTGGTGGACAGTGGGGGTCCTACAATGAGCAGTTCTTC.

The chain recombines TRBV3-1 (or the pseudogene TRBV3-2) with TRBJ2-7; TRBD2 aligns across 10 bases. V gave up 5 bases and J gave up 4 bases; unmatched junction bases: 5. This CDR3 spans 14 amino acids. Germline CDR1 and CDR2: LGHDT and YNNKEL (reference sequence). CDR3 coding DNA: TGTGCCAGCAGCTCCGGGACTAGCGCGTACGAGCAGTACTTC. It translates to CASSSGTSAYEQYF.

The chain couples TRBV27 to TRBJ1-2; D is uncertain. This CDR3 has 14 residues. The germline CDR1 and CDR2 sequences are MNHEY and SMNVEV (reference sequence). The germline V and J ends were trimmed by 6 bases and 8 bases, with 19 bases remaining between them. DNA for the CDR3: TGTGCCAGCAGCACGCAGGCAGGAATAGGCGGCTACACCTTC. Protein product: CASSTQAGIGGYTF.

CDR3 region: CASSQETGVNYGYTF. The CDR3 DNA is TGCGCCAGCAGCCAAGAAACAGGAGTAAACTATGGCTACACCTTC. This chain uses TRBV4-1 with TRBJ1-2; TRBD1 might be the D (5 bases). The V gene lost 0 bases and the J gene lost 2 bases, with 10 bases spanning the gap. This CDR3 has 15 amino acids. Germline V gives CDR1 MGHRA, CDR2 YSYEKL.

This clone was observed a single time. The CDR3 sequence: CASSVGGGDYGYTF. The CDR3 nucleotides read TGTGCCAGCAGCGTAGGAGGGGGGGACTATGGCTACACCTTC. V usage is TRBV9 and J usage is TRBJ1-2; D is possibly TRBD1 (6 bases). Trimming stripped 0 bases from V and 3 bases from J, with 9 bases between. The CDR3 is 14 amino acids. Germline V gene sequence: CDR1 SGDLS, CDR2 YYNGEE.

This chain's CDR3 is CASSRNRTYEQYF. The CDR3, as DNA: TGTGCCAGCAGCCGTAACAGGACCTACGAGCAGTACTTC. The chain employs TRBV3-1 (or the pseudogene TRBV3-2) and TRBJ2-7, with a possible D match to TRBD1 (5 bases). Germline V gene lookup returns CDR1 LGHDT and CDR2 YNNKEL (reference sequence). V was cut by 4 bases and J by 2 bases, with 9 bases left in between. There are 13 residues in the CDR3.

The gene calls are TRBV6-5 and TRBJ2-7, with 7 nucleotides matching TRBD1. V was pared by 7 bases and J by 0 bases, with 6 bases of the junction left unmatched. The CDR3 runs 14 residues. Per the germline V gene, CDR1 is MNHEY and CDR2 is SVGAGI. This CDR3 reads CASTAGTASYEQYF. CDR3 DNA sequence: TGTGCCAGCACGGCCGGGACAGCCTCCTACGAGCAGTACTTC.

V and J are TRBV28 and TRBJ1-2, with 8 bases that match TRBD1. This CDR3 comprises 15 residues. Germline CDR1 MDHEN, CDR2 SYDVKM. V was pared by 5 bases and J by 8 bases, with 13 bases of the junction left unmatched. The chain's CDR3 is CASSTGQGVARGYTF. DNA for the CDR3: TGTGCCAGCAGTACCGGACAGGGAGTCGCGAGGGGCTACACCTTC.

V is TRBV10-1 and J is TRBJ2-7; weak D call: TRBD1 (6 bases). This CDR3 region has 11 residues. Germline V CDR1 and CDR2: WNHNN, SYGVQD (reference sequence). V was clipped by 4 bases and J by 5 bases, with 6 bases between them. This chain's CDR3 is CASSGGHEQYF. CDR3 DNA sequence: TGCGCCAGCAGTGGGGGGCACGAGCAGTACTTC.

This chain joins TRBV3-1 (or the pseudogene TRBV3-2) and TRBJ1-6; D gene uncertain. The CDR3 runs 17 residues. Germline CDR1 and CDR2: LGHDT and YNNKEL (reference sequence). V lost 0 bases, J lost 5 bases, and 14 bases lay in between. In nucleotides, the CDR3 is TGTGCCAGCAGCCAAGATGTTGGAGGGCAAAATAATTCACCCCTCCACTTT. This sequence encodes CASSQDVGGQNNSPLHF.

The sample holds one count of this clone. The chain joins TRBV4-3 to TRBJ2-1, with 16 bases identical to TRBD2. Per the germline V gene, CDR1 is LGHNA and CDR2 is YSLEER. V was clipped by 4 bases and J by 11 bases; unmatched bases: 2. CDR3 length: 14 residues. CDR3 nucleotides: TGCGCCAGCAGCCTGGGACTAGCGGGAGGGCAGCAGTTCTTC. Translating gives CASSLGLAGGQQFF.

This chain uses TRBV29-1 with TRBJ2-1, with 10 bases fitting TRBD2. V shed 2 bases and J 6 bases; nucleotides not matched to a gene: 7. The CDR3 extends over 15 amino acids. CDR1 is SQVTM and CDR2 is ANQGSEA in the germline V gene. CDR3 residues: CSVEPAGGPLNEQFF. In nucleotides, the CDR3 is TGCAGCGTTGAACCAGCGGGAGGGCCTCTCAATGAGCAGTTCTTC.

The J gene is TRBJ2-7, the V gene TRBV6-2 or TRBV6-3; 7 nucleotides align to TRBD1. V shed 5 bases, J shed 3 bases, and the junction held 7 bases outside the gene matches. The CDR3 contains 14 residues. Looked up from germline, CDR1 is MNHEY and CDR2 is SVGEGT. The CDR3 loop reads CASSIQGLDYEQYF. DNA of the CDR3: TGTGCCAGCAGTATACAGGGGTTGGACTACGAGCAGTACTTC.

V is TRBV30 and J is TRBJ2-1, with TRBD2 identical over 8 bases. Germline V gives CDR1 GTSNPN, CDR2 SVGIG (reference sequence). Trimming took 0 bases from V and 7 from J; bases not matched to a gene: 8. This CDR3 spans 15 amino acids. This chain's CDR3 is CAWSVGAGVRNEQFF. The CDR3 DNA reads as TGTGCCTGGAGTGTTGGAGCGGGAGTCAGGAATGAGCAGTTCTTC.